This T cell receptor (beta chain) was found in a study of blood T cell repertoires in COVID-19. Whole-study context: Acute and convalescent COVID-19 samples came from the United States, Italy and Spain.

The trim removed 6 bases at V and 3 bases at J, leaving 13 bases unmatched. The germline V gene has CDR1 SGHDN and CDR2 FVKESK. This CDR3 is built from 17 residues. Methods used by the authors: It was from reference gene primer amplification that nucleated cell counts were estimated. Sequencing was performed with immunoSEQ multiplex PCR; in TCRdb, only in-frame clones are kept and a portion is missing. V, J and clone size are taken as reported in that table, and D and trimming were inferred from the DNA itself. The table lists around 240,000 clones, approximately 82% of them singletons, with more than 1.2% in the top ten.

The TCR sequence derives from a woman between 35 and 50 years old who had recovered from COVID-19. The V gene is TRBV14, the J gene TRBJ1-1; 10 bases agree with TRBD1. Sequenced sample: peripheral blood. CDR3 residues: CASRKTGGRRRHTEAFF. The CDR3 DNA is TGTGCCAGCAGGAAGACAGGGGGCAGGAGGCGGCACACTGAAGCTTTCTTT.